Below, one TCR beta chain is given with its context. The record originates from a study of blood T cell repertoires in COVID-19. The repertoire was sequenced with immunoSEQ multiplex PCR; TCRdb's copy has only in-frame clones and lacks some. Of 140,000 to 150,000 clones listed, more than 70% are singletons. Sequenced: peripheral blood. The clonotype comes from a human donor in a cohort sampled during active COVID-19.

CDR3 DNA: TGTGCCAGCAGTAGACAAGTGAACACTGAAGCTTTCTTT. Protein: CASSRQVNTEAFF. The chain is built from TRBV14 and TRBJ1-1; D gene ambiguous. Trimming shortened V by 6 bases and J by 0 bases, and 8 bases separated the two germline ends. This CDR3 contains 13 residues. Germline lookup yields CDR1 SGHDN and CDR2 FVKESK.